This T cell receptor beta chain originates from a study of vaccination and CD4 T cells after COVID-19 (dated by TCRdb to about 2022). Looking at the study overall: Convalescent patients had a positive SARS-CoV-2 result on nasal swab PCR, and of these patients, several had mild disease and one had severe disease. Control cultures used a CEFX viral epitope pool as positive control, an HIV-1 Nef peptide pool as negative control, or no peptide. Six males and four females were included in the convalescent cohort, with two Hispanic individuals, seven Caucasians, two Asians and one multiracial person represented. Two doses of either the Pfizer-BioNTech BNT162b2 vaccine (n=8) or the Moderna mRNA-1273 vaccine (n=2) were administered to participants. The spike-specific CD4+ TCR repertoire was compared before and after mRNA vaccination in under 11 COVID-19 convalescent patients and a few infection-naive healthy vaccine recipients. Post-COVID blood samples were collected from convalescent patients a median of around 100 days after diagnosis, with a range of roughly 30 to 170 days. Overlapping spike peptide pools from SARS-CoV-2 and from the common cold coronaviruses HCoV-NL63, HCoV-OC43 and HCoV-229E were used as culture stimuli. Post-vaccine blood samples were collected a median of 72 days after the second vaccine dose, ranging from roughly 12 to 250 days.

This clonotype turned up a few times. Its specific antigen is unknown. A junction end diverges from the germline sequence, so it may reflect a read error. The CDR3, from cysteine to phenylalanine, totals 13 residues. Of all the DNA, just the CDR3 is kept, 39 bases in frame from base 1. From the germline V gene (reference sequence), CDR1 is SSHAT and CDR2 is FNYEAQ. The receptor library was made with PCR. At the Johns Hopkins FTIC core, DNA from the cultured CD4+ T cells underwent TCR sequencing with the Oncomine TCR Beta short-read assay. Genomic DNA was extracted from the cultured CD4+ T cells with the QIAamp micro DNA kit. Oncomine TCR Beta libraries from cultured CD4+ T cells were pooled with unique dual indexes and sequenced on an Illumina iSeq 100. The authors' pipeline ran thus. Non-productive sequences were removed, and CDR3s that did not start with C, did not end with F or W, or were shorter than 7 amino acids were discarded. The MANAFEST web application was used to identify antigen-specific clonotypes by comparing peptide-stimulated wells against reference wells and other culture wells. For a clone to be called positive, the clone needed an FDR below 0.05, an odds ratio above 5, and a productive frequency above 0.1% in at least two of three replicate wells. A clonotype was classed as cross-reactive if the clonotype showed significant expansion both in SARS-CoV-2 spike wells and in at least one common cold coronavirus spike condition. Similarity between CDR3 sequences was evaluated in R version 3.6.1 using Levenshtein distances (stringdist) and unrooted phylogenetic trees (ape). TCRdb trimmed public reads at Q25 via fastp, called clones via MiXCR and kept in-frame beta chains. Each entry is one CDR3 protein sequence, shown with its most common DNA and genes. TCRdb assigned the V and J calls; the authors' analysis was not used. This sample holds roughly 9,900 distinct CDR3 sequences; under 70% were observed only once. The ten largest clones take up 34% of the sample.

Overall study results and their limits: Nearly all vaccine-specific clones in convalescent patients (304 of 307) were mono-reactive for SARS-CoV-2 spike rather than cross-reactive with common cold coronaviruses. In convalescent patients, a median 86.3% of post-vaccine SARS-CoV-2-reactive clones were detected only after vaccination, suggesting vaccine-specific priming. Although the median number of SARS-CoV-2-reactive clonotypes went up from some 23 after infection to about 38 after vaccination, the increase was not significant. Relatively few convalescent patients were included in the study, and early timepoints after natural infection were not analyzed.

Read against the paper, the sample's treatment or condition label means: approximately nine-day PBMC culture with coronavirus spike peptide pools or control peptides (ViraFEST assay). The ViraFEST assay was used in the study, in which antigen-specific T cells were expanded with peptide pools and expanded clonotypes were subsequently identified by TCR sequencing. The convalescent patients' positive SARS-CoV-2 PCR tests were from March to December 2020, which was before the Alpha, Beta and Delta variants emerged in the United States. Each well held roughly 2 million PBMCs cultured in IMDM containing around 5% human AB serum and 9 to 10 IU/ml IL-2, with 8.5 to 10 ug/ml peptide pools added. Half of the culture medium was replaced with fresh IL-2-containing medium on days 3 and 7. Once the cells had been in culture for roughly 11 days, the EasySep CD4+ T cell isolation kit was used to isolate CD4+ T cells by negative selection. PBMCs were separated from whole blood using Ficoll-Paque Plus gradient centrifugation and then either used fresh or cryopreserved at -140C. Triplicate wells were generally used for each culture condition.

The clonotype comes from a human donor who had recovered from COVID-19. The sample comprised CD4+ T cells from blood, cultured in vitro. The chain joins TRBV7-7 to TRBJ2-5; the D gene is not confidently resolved. The CDR3 here reads CASSFGLQETQYF. The DNA sequence is as follows: TGTGCTAGCAGCTTTGGGCTGCAAGAGACCCAGTACTTC.